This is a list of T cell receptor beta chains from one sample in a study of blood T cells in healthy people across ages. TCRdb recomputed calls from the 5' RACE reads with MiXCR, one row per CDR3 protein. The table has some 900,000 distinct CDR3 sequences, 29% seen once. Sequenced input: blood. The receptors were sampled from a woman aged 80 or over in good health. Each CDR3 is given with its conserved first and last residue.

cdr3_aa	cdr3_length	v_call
CAISDRGGAVNEQFF	15	TRBV10-3
CRARVGSMEQYF	12	TRBV20-1
CSATPSGTGSYNEQFF	16	TRBV20-1
CSASFSSNQPQHF	13	TRBV20-1
CASSETGGSGYTF	13	TRBV10-2
CASSPIRTGTGAPRYGYTF	19	TRBV14
CASSYSDGGALDTQYF	16	TRBV6-6
CSARGLRTGPIGYTF	15	TRBV20-1
CASSLGPAGGYEQYF	15	TRBV7-2
CSAPGNWDTGELFF	14	TRBV20-1
CSARAQGDTGELFF	14	TRBV20-1
CASSRGQGGYQPQHF	15	TRBV7-9
CASSLVTYNSPLHF	14	TRBV12-3/TRBV12-4
CASSLFEGNQPQHF	14	TRBV7-2
CSAELAGSGAKNIQYF	16	TRBV20-1
CASSSWGGSTDTQYF	15	TRBV28
CASSFQAGGPYIQYF	15	TRBV12-3/TRBV12-4
CASSPGGADYGYTF	14	TRBV5-1
CSVGEGSYGYTF	12	TRBV29-1
CASSQTGTGGAYGYTF	16	TRBV3-1
CASSPPVGPDTQYF	14	TRBV18
CATTRPQETQYF	12	TRBV2
CASSQVVVAGGEQFF	15	TRBV4-1
CASSLEVTGVNYGYTF	16	TRBV7-9
CSARDTGYQETQYF	14	TRBV20-1
CASSPGLAGAQKYNEQFF	18	TRBV28
CSATGSGTGEINEQFF	16	TRBV20-1
CASSQEQATHYGYTF	15	TRBV18
CSVGDIPDTQYF	12	TRBV29-1
CAWRGSYEQYF	11	TRBV30